The 6 T cell receptor beta chains presented below share a single source sample, sequenced in a study of cytomegalovirus exposure and HLA in healthy donors (dated by TCRdb to the late 2010s). The method behind the library was the immunoSEQ multiplex PCR assay. The multiplex PCR relied on a mix of 60 forward primers for TCR Vbeta segments and 13 reverse primers for TCR Jbeta segments. TCRdb carries this immuneACCESS record with in-frame sequences only. Its versions omit some clonotypes, under half of them owing to an unresolved V gene in the studies checked, with the rest unexplained. This sample holds 150,000 to 200,000 clones; roughly 80% were observed only once. 4.9% of the sample lies in the top ten. The specimen was PBMCs. The receptor set was obtained from a male donor in good health and CMV-seronegative.

This chain uses TRBV10-3 with TRBJ2-7; no definite D call. The CDR3 is 14 amino acids. Deletions cut 3 bases from V and 3 bases from J, with 12 bases between. The germline CDR1 and CDR2 sequences are ENHRY and SYGVKD. The CDR3: CAISEETRSYEQYF. As DNA, the CDR3 is TGTGCCATCAGTGAAGAGACGCGGAGCTACGAGCAGTACTTC.

The rearrangement links TRBV7-9 to TRBJ2-2, with 7 bases lining up with TRBD1. This CDR3 contains 15 residues. Losses at the gene ends were 11 bases for V and 7 bases for J; bases not matched to a gene: 16. Germline CDR1 reads SEHNR; CDR2 reads FQNEAQ (reference sequence). The DNA of the CDR3 is TGTGCCTACTTACCCTACAGGGGCGCCGGCGGGGAGCTGTTTTTT. Residues: CAYLPYRGAGGELFF.

The chain has TRBV6-5 and TRBJ2-5; 8 bases agree with TRBD1. TRBJ2-7 matches the DNA end more closely, so the J call is doubtful. CDR3 length: 16 amino acids. Germline CDR1 MNHEY, CDR2 SVGAGI. The CDR3 DNA follows: TGTGCCAGCAGTTTCAACAGGGGGATGAACTCCTACGAGCAGTACTTC. It is translated as CASSFNRGMNSYEQYF.

The V call is TRBV27, the J call TRBJ1-1, with D tentatively TRBD1 (6 bases). Germline lookup yields CDR1 MNHEY and CDR2 SMNVEV (reference sequence). V shed 3 bases and J shed 3 bases, with 8 bases lying between them. The CDR3 length is 13 residues. The CDR3 spells CASSLDSYTEAFF. The CDR3 DNA follows: TGTGCCAGCAGTTTGGACAGCTACACTGAAGCTTTCTTT.

This chain joins TRBV7-9 and TRBJ1-1; perhaps TRBD1 as D (6 bases). The CDR3 covers 14 residues. V lost 1 base, J lost 3 bases, and 9 bases lay in between. Germline V gives CDR1 SEHNR, CDR2 FQNEAQ (reference sequence). The CDR3 sequence is CASSLVGQHTEAFF. The CDR3 nucleotides are TGTGCCAGCAGCTTAGTAGGACAGCACACTGAAGCTTTCTTT.

The chain links TRBV11-2 to TRBJ2-5; maybe TRBD1 (6 bases). The CDR3 runs to 13 residues. Germline V gene data show CDR1 as SGHAT and CDR2 as FQNNGV. V shed 3 bases and J shed 5 bases, with 10 bases lying between them. The CDR3 DNA is TGTGCCAGCAGCTTCACAGGGACGGAGACCCAGTACTTC. Encoded protein: CASSFTGTETQYF. The complete variable domain, with remaining parts taken from reference TRBV11-2 and TRBJ2-5, reads EAGVAQSPRYKIIEKRQSVAFWCNPISGHATLYWYQQILGQGPKLLIQFQNNGVVDDSQLPKDRFSAERLKGVDSTLKIQPAKLEDSAVYLCASSFTGTETQYFGPGTRLLVL.